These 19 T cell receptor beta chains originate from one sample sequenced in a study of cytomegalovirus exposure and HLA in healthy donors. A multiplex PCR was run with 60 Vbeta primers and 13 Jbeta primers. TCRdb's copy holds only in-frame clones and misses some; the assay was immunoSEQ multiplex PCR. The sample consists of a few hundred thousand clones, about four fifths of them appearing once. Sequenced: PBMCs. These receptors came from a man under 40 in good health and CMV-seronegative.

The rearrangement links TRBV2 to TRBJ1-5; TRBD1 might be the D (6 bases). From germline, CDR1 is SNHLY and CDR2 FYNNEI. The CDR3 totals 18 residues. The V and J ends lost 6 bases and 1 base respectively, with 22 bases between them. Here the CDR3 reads CASSAPVGGRGSNQPQHF. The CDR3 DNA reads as TGTGCCAGCAGCGCCCCGGTGGGGGGGCGAGGGAGCAATCAGCCCCAGCATTTT.

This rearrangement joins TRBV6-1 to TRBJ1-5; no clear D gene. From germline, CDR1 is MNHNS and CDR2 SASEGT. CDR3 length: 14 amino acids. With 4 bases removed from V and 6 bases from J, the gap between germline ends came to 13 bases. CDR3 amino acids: CASSAAVGVQPQHF. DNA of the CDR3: TGTGCCAGCAGTGCCGCGGTCGGCGTTCAGCCCCAGCATTTT.

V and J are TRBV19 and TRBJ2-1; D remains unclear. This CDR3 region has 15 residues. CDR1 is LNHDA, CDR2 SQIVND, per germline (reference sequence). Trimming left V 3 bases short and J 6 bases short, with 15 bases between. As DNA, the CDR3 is TGTGCCAGTAGTATGAGTCGTCCGGCAGGCAATGAGCAGTTCTTC. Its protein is CASSMSRPAGNEQFF.

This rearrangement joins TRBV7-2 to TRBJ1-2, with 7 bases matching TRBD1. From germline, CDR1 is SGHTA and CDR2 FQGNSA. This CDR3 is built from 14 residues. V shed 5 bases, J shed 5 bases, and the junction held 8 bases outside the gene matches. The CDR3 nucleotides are TGTGCCAGCAGCCCGACCGGGACAGTTTATGGCTACACCTTC. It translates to CASSPTGTVYGYTF.

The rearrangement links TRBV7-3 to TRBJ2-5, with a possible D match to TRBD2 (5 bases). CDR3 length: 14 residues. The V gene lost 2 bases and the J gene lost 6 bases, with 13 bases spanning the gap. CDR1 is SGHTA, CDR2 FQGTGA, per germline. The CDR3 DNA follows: TGTGCCAGCAGCTTAGGGTCGGGGTCGAAGACCCAGTACTTC. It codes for CASSLGSGSKTQYF.

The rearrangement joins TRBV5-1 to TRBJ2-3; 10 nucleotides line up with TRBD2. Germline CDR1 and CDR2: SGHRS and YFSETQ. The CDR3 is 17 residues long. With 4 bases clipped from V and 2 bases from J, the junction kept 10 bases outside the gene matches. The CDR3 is CASSNTQLAGTTDTQYF. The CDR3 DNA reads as TGCGCCAGCAGCAATACCCAACTAGCGGGGACCACAGATACGCAGTATTTT. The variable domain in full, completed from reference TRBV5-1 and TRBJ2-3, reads KAGVTQTPRYLIKTRGQQVTLSCSPISGHRSVSWYQQTPGQGLQFLFEYFSETQRNKGNFPGRFSGRQFSNSRSEMNVSTLELGDSALYLCASSNTQLAGTTDTQYFGPGTRLTVL.

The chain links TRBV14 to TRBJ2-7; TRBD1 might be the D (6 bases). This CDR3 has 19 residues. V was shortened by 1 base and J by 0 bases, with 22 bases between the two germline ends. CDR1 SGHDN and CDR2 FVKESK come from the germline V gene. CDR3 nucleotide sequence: TGTGCCAGCAGCCAAGTCCCCCCGGGGACACCGACGGGCTCCTACGAGCAGTACTTC. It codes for CASSQVPPGTPTGSYEQYF. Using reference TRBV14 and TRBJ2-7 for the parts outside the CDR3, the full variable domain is EAGVTQFPSHSVIEKGQTVTLRCDPISGHDNLYWYRRVMGKEIKFLLHFVKESKQDESGMPNNRFLAERTGGTYSTLKVQPAELEDSGVYFCASSQVPPGTPTGSYEQYFGPGTRLTVT.

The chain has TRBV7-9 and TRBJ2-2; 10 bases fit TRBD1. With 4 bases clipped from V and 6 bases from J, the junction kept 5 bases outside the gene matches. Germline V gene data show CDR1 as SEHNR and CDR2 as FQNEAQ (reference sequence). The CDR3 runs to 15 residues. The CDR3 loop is CASSSPGTGAGELFF. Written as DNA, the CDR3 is TGTGCCAGCAGCTCCCCCGGGACAGGGGCCGGGGAGCTGTTTTTT.

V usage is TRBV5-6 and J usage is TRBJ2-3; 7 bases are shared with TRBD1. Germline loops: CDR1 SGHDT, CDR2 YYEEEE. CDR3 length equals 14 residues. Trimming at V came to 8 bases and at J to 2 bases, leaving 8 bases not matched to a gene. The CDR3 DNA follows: TGTGCCAGTTTTGCCAGGGGGACCACAGATACGCAGTATTTT. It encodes CASFARGTTDTQYF.

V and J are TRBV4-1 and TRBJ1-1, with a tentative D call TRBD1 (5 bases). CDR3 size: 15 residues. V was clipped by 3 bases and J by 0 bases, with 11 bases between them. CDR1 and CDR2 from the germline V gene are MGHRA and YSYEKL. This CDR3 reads CASSQSGLMNTEAFF. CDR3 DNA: TGCGCCAGCAGCCAGTCGGGACTGATGAACACTGAAGCTTTCTTT.

CDR3 amino acids: CASSPSVRANEQFF. The CDR3 nucleotides read TGCGCCAGCAGCCCATCGGTCAGGGCCAATGAGCAGTTCTTC. The chain has TRBV5-1 and TRBJ2-1, with D possibly matching TRBD1 (5 bases). Trimming left V 4 bases short and J 6 bases short, with 14 bases between. CDR1 is SGHRS, CDR2 YFSETQ, per germline. This CDR3 has 14 amino acids.

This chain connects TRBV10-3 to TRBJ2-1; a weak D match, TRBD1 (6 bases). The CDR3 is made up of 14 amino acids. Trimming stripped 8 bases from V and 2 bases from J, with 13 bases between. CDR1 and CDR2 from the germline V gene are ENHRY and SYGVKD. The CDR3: CAIASGTPYNEQFF. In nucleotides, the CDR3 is TGTGCCATCGCATCCGGGACACCCTACAATGAGCAGTTCTTC.

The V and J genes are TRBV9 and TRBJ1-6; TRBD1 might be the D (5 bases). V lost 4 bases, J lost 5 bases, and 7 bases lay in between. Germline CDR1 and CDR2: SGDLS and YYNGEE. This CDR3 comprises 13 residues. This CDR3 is CASSPGNNSPLHF. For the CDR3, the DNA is TGTGCCAGCAGCCCAGGGAATAATTCACCCCTCCACTTT. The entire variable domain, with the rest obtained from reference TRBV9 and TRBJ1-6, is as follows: DSGVTQTPKHLITATGQRVTLRCSPRSGDLSVYWYQQSLDQGLQFLIQYYNGEERAKGNILERFSAQQFPDLHSELNLSSLELGDSALYFCASSPGNNSPLHFGNGTRLTVT.

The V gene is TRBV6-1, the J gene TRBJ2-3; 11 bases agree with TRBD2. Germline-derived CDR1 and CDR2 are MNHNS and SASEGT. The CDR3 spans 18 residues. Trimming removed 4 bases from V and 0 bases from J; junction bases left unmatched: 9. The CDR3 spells CASSGVGLAGYSTDTQYF. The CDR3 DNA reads TGTGCCAGCAGTGGGGTCGGACTAGCGGGTTACAGCACAGATACGCAGTATTTT.

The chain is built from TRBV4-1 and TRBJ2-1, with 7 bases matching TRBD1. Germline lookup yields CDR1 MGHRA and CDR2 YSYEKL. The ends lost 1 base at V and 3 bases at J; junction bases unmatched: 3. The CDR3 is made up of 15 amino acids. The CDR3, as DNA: TGCGCCAGCAGCCAAGGACAGGGTGGCTACAATGAGCAGTTCTTC. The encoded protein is CASSQGQGGYNEQFF.

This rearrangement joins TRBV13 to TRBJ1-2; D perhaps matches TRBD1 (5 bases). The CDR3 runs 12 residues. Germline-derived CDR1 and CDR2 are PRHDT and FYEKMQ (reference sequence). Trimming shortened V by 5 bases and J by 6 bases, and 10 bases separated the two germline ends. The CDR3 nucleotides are TGTGCCAGCAGCGTTGGGGGGGATGGCTACACCTTC. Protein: CASSVGGDGYTF.

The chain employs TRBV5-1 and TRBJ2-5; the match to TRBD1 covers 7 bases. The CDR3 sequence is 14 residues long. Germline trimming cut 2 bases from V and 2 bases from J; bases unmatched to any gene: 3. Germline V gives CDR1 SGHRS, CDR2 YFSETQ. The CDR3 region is CASSLSRGQETQYF. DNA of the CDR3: TGCGCCAGCAGCTTAAGCAGGGGGCAAGAGACCCAGTACTTC.

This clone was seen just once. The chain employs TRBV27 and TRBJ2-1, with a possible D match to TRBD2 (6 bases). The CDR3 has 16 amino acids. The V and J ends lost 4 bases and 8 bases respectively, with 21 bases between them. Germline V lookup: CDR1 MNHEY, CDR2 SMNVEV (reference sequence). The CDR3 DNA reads TGTGCCAGCAGTTCTGGGTGGGGGAGGTCGTCGGATGAGCAGTTCTTC. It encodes CASSSGWGRSSDEQFF.

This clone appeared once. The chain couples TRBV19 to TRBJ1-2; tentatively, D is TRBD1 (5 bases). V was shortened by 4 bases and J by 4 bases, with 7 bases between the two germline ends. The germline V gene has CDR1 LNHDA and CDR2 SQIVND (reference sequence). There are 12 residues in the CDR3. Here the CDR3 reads CASSNRLYGYTF. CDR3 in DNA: TGTGCCAGTAGTAACAGGCTCTATGGCTACACCTTC.